Below, 14 T cell receptor beta chains from the same sample are listed, as sequenced in a study of blood T cell repertoires in COVID-19. Measured with immunoSEQ multiplex PCR; TCRdb has only the in-frame clones, and not every one. The repertoire has over 85,000 clones, under 85% of them found once; the top ten carry roughly an eighth. The sample consisted of peripheral blood. These TCRs come from a human donor in a cohort sampled during active COVID-19.

The chain combines TRBV30 with TRBJ1-4, with 8 positions matching TRBD1. There are 14 residues in the CDR3. The ends lost 5 bases at V and 7 bases at J; junction bases unmatched: 9. CDR1 and CDR2 (germline): GTSNPN, SVGIG (reference sequence). The CDR3 is CAWGFGQGGEKLFF. Written as DNA, the CDR3 is TGTGCCTGGGGGTTTGGACAGGGTGGTGAAAAACTGTTTTTT.

Details on this clone: At one end, the junction sequence differs from germline, possibly due to a read error. At the DNA level, this CDR3 is encoded by other sequences in the same sample as well. This rearrangement joins TRBV5-1 to TRBJ1-4, with D tentatively TRBD1 (5 bases). CDR3 length: 16 residues. Germline loops: CDR1 SGHRS, CDR2 YFSETQ. CDR3 nucleotides: TGCGCCAGCAGCTTGGGGGGCACAGCAACAAATGAAAAACTGTTTTTT. This codes for CASSLGGTATNEKLFF.

This clone came up a few times. This chain uses TRBV6-2 or TRBV6-3 with TRBJ1-2; a weak D match, TRBD1 (5 bases). The CDR3 has 16 amino acids. The germline CDR1 and CDR2 sequences are MNHEY and SVGEGT. Trimming cost V 0 bases and J 5 bases, with 16 bases left between them. CDR3 sequence (DNA): TGTGCCAGCAGTTACTCGGCGGAACCCGGGGGGTATGGCTACACCTTC. Translating it yields CASSYSAEPGGYGYTF.

The chain has TRBV7-3 and TRBJ2-2, with TRBD1 matching over 9 bases. The trim removed 1 base at V and 1 base at J, leaving 4 bases unmatched. This CDR3 spans 17 amino acids. Germline V gene lookup returns CDR1 SGHTA and CDR2 FQGTGA. The CDR3 loop is CASSLSGQGLNTGELFF. CDR3 DNA: TGTGCCAGCAGCTTAAGTGGACAGGGGTTGAACACCGGGGAGCTGTTTTTT. Full variable domain (missing parts from reference TRBV7-3 and TRBJ2-2): GAGVSQTPSNKVTEKGKYVELRCDPISGHTALYWYRQSLGQGPEFLIYFQGTGAADDSGLPNDRFFAVRPEGSVSTLKIQRTERGDSAVYLCASSLSGQGLNTGELFFGEGSRLTVL.

The genes are TRBV27 and TRBJ2-2; TRBD2 matches at 8 bases. This CDR3 has 16 residues. V shed 4 bases, J shed 0 bases, and the junction held 4 bases outside the gene matches. The germline CDR1 and CDR2 sequences are MNHEY and SMNVEV (reference sequence). In DNA, the CDR3 is TGTGCCAGCAGTTCCCGGGGGGGCCCGAACACCGGGGAGCTGTTTTTT. Encoded protein: CASSSRGGPNTGELFF.

The rearrangement links TRBV21-1 to TRBJ1-1; TRBD1 reflects the table's D call only, with no check against the DNA. TRBV21-1 is annotated as a pseudogene. The CDR3 totals 15 residues. CDR3 in amino acids: CASSKGFQGDTEAFF. The CDR3 DNA is TGTGCCAGCAGCAAAGGTTTCCAGGGGGACACTGAAGCTTTCTTT.

The chain links TRBV30 to TRBJ1-6, with no clear D. V was shortened by 4 bases and J by 5 bases, with 9 bases between the two germline ends. The CDR3 length is 13 residues. Germline values: CDR1 GTSNPN, CDR2 SVGIG (reference sequence). CDR3 sequence reads: CAWTWENNSPLHF. CDR3 DNA sequence: TGTGCCTGGACCTGGGAGAATAATTCACCCCTCCACTTT.

The chain uses TRBV3-1 (or the pseudogene TRBV3-2) and TRBJ1-2; tentative D call: TRBD1 (6 bases). V lost 5 bases to trimming and J lost 6 bases, with 22 bases between them. The CDR3 is 16 amino acids. Looked up from germline, CDR1 is LGHDT and CDR2 is YNNKEL (reference sequence). The chain's CDR3 is CASSRAGHLLKNGYTF. The CDR3 region has the DNA TGTGCCAGCAGCAGAGCGGGACACCTCTTGAAGAATGGCTACACCTTC.

The chain joins TRBV2 to TRBJ2-1, with TRBD2 matching 9 bases. In germline, CDR1 is SNHLY, CDR2 FYNNEI. The CDR3 is made up of 15 amino acids. With V trimmed by 5 bases and J by 3 bases, 5 bases remained unmatched. The CDR3 bases are TGTGCCAGCAGTCATCCAGCGGGGGGCTACAATGAGCAGTTCTTC. This codes for CASSHPAGGYNEQFF.

The count of this clone is one. Here the CDR3 reads CASRQTGTDYQPQHF. The CDR3 DNA is TGTGCCAGTAGACAAACCGGGACAGATTATCAGCCCCAGCATTTT. The V gene is TRBV19, the J gene TRBJ1-5; 7 bases map to TRBD1. J was trimmed by 5 bases and V by 6 bases; bases with no gene match: 10. CDR1 and CDR2 (germline): LNHDA, SQIVND (reference sequence). This CDR3 is built from 15 residues.

The V gene is TRBV11-1, the J gene TRBJ1-1, with D uncertain. CDR3 length: 12 residues. Germline CDR1 reads SGHAT; CDR2 reads FQDESV (reference sequence). V shed 6 bases and J shed 6 bases, with 11 bases lying between them. Here the CDR3 reads CASSPHRAEAFF. CDR3 nucleotides: TGTGCCAGCAGTCCCCATCGGGCTGAAGCTTTCTTT.

As concerns this clone: At one end the junction does not follow the germline gene, possibly because of a read error. CDR3 nucleotides: TGTGCTAGCAGCTTGGGAGACTGGCGCGAAAAACTGTTTTTT. Translation: CASSLGDWREKLFF. The rearrangement joins TRBV7-7 to TRBJ1-4; no clear D gene. Per the germline V gene, CDR1 is SSHAT and CDR2 is FNYEAQ (reference sequence). CDR3 length equals 14 residues. Full variable domain (missing parts from reference TRBV7-7 and TRBJ1-4): GAGVSQSPRYKVTKRGQDVTLRCDPISSHATLYWYQQALGQGPEFLTYFNYEAQPDKSGLPSDRFSAERPEGSISTLTIQRTEQRDSAMYRCASSLGDWREKLFFGSGTQLSVL.

This clone was picked up one time. The rearrangement uses TRBV5-1 and TRBJ1-1, with D possibly being TRBD1 (6 bases). The germline V gene encodes CDR1 SGHRS and CDR2 YFSETQ. V lost 2 bases to trimming and J lost 1 base, with 12 bases between them. This CDR3 is 15 amino acids long. The DNA of the CDR3 is TGCGCCAGCAGCTTCGGACAGAGGACGAACACTGAAGCTTTCTTT. Protein product: CASSFGQRTNTEAFF.

On this clone: Sequence at one end of the junction differs from germline and may be a read error. The rearrangement links TRBV27 to TRBJ2-5; D is possibly TRBD1 (5 bases). This CDR3 spans 10 amino acids. Per germline, CDR1 MNHEY and CDR2 SMNVEV (reference sequence). CDR3 loop: CASGWTPQYF. The CDR3, as DNA: TGTGCCAGCGGGTGGACACCCCAATACTTC.